This TCR beta chain was sequenced during a study of Ad26.COV2.S vaccination and SARS-CoV-2 variants. Overall study context: Ad26.COV2.S shots went into the muscle once or twice, 56 days apart. The study, taken as a whole, reports: Those who received vaccine or placebo ended up with similar non-spike TCR breadth.

Trimming took 7 bases from V and 4 from J, leaving 10 bases between them. The CDR3 covers 12 residues. Germline V gene sequence: CDR1 LNHDA, CDR2 SQIVND (reference sequence). Stated treatment: 19 received Ad26.COV2.S at low or high dose, single or two shots; five or six received placebo; per-sample allocation not given. Samples analyzed were those drawn on day 63 after the first vaccine or placebo injection. As its vector, the vaccine had Ad26, which expressed Wuhan-strain SARS-CoV-2 spike. Produced via immunoSEQ multiplex PCR; TCRdb's table is partial and in-frame only. The sample yields 500,000 or so clones, 89% seen once. Notes on this clone: Its target is not known.

Sample: peripheral blood, taken in a trial of Ad26.COV2.S vaccine versus placebo. The chain recombines TRBV19 with TRBJ1-1; the D gene is possibly TRBD1 (5 bases). The TCR was taken from a person between 18 and 65 years old who received the Ad26.COV2.S COVID-19 vaccine or a placebo. For the CDR3, the DNA is TGTGCCAGTATGGGGGAGAGCACTGAAGCTTTCTTT. It yields the protein CASMGESTEAFF.